This is a list of T cell receptor beta chains from one sample in a study of blood T cells in healthy people across ages. TCRdb called the 5' RACE reads again in MiXCR, with one record for every CDR3 protein. The sample has hundreds of thousands of distinct CDR3 sequences, about 55% seen once; the top ten hold over 40%. The specimen was blood. These receptors were collected from a man aged 55-75 years in good health. CDR3s include the opening cysteine and the closing phenylalanine or tryptophan. Fields, in order: J gene, V gene, clone size, D gene, CDR3 DNA, CDR3 protein. The D gene is left open where the match is weak. A row's size may be missing; if present it is once, few, many or a size class.

J gene: TRBJ2-5; V gene: TRBV5-5; clone size: many; D gene: NA; CDR3 DNA: TGTGCCAGCAGCTTGGCGGTAACAGAAGAGACCCAGTACTTC; CDR3 protein: CASSLAVTEETQYF
J gene: TRBJ2-5; V gene: TRBV12-3/TRBV12-4; clone size: NA; D gene: NA; CDR3 DNA: TGTGCCAGCAGCGTCAGGACAAGTCAAAAGACCCAGTACTTC; CDR3 protein: CASSVRTSQKTQYF
J gene: TRBJ2-1; V gene: TRBV7-2; clone size: NA; D gene: TRBD2; CDR3 DNA: TGTGCCAGCAGCCTGGGACTAGCGGGAGACTATGAGCAGTTCTTC; CDR3 protein: CASSLGLAGDYEQFF
J gene: TRBJ2-7; V gene: TRBV29-1; clone size: NA; D gene: TRBD1; CDR3 DNA: TGCAGCGTTGGACAGGGAGTGGCCGAGCAGTACTTC; CDR3 protein: CSVGQGVAEQYF
J gene: TRBJ2-1; V gene: TRBV13; clone size: NA; D gene: TRBD2; CDR3 DNA: TGTGCCAGCAGCGGACCGGGACTAGCGGTCTACAATGAGCAGTTCTTC; CDR3 protein: CASSGPGLAVYNEQFF
J gene: TRBJ2-7; V gene: TRBV6-5; clone size: NA; D gene: TRBD1; CDR3 DNA: TGTGCCAGCAGTGGACAGGTACCCTACGAGCAGTACTTC; CDR3 protein: CASSGQVPYEQYF
J gene: TRBJ2-1; V gene: TRBV7-2; clone size: NA; D gene: NA; CDR3 DNA: TGTGCCAGCAGCTTAGGGGGGGAGCCCTCCTACAATGAGCAGTTCTTC; CDR3 protein: CASSLGGEPSYNEQFF
J gene: TRBJ2-5; V gene: TRBV20-1; clone size: many; D gene: NA; CDR3 DNA: TGCAGTGCTAGGACCCACGAGGGGGGGTCGTTGCAGTACTTC; CDR3 protein: CSARTHEGGSLQYF
J gene: TRBJ2-7; V gene: TRBV20-1; clone size: NA; D gene: NA; CDR3 DNA: TGCAGTGCTAGTTGGCAGCCGGGGGACTACGAGCAGTACTTC; CDR3 protein: CSASWQPGDYEQYF
J gene: TRBJ1-2; V gene: TRBV11-2; clone size: NA; D gene: NA; CDR3 DNA: TGTGCCAGCAGCTTAGGGCCGGGGCCGTGGTTCGCTAACTATGGCTACACCTTC; CDR3 protein: CASSLGPGPWFANYGYTF
J gene: TRBJ2-7; V gene: TRBV20-1; clone size: NA; D gene: NA; CDR3 DNA: TGCAGCCACGAACAGCCGGGCTCCTACGAGCAGTACTTC; CDR3 protein: CSHEQPGSYEQYF
J gene: TRBJ2-2; V gene: TRBV5-5; clone size: NA; D gene: NA; CDR3 DNA: TGTGCCGGGGGCAGGGGGGACACCGGGGAGCTGTTTTTT; CDR3 protein: CAGGRGDTGELFF
J gene: TRBJ2-1; V gene: TRBV6-2/TRBV6-3; clone size: few; D gene: NA; CDR3 DNA: TGTGCCAGCAGTTACGGTGGCGGGGCCCGCTACAATGAGCAGTTCTTC; CDR3 protein: CASSYGGGARYNEQFF
J gene: TRBJ1-3; V gene: TRBV6-6; clone size: once; D gene: TRBD1; CDR3 DNA: TGTGCCAGCGGGGACAGGGCACGCTCTGGAAACACCATATATTTT; CDR3 protein: CASGDRARSGNTIYF
J gene: TRBJ2-5; V gene: TRBV3-1; clone size: few; D gene: TRBD1; CDR3 DNA: TGTGCCAGCAGCCAGGGGGACAGGGGGCGGAAGACCCAGTACTTC; CDR3 protein: CASSQGDRGRKTQYF
J gene: TRBJ2-5; V gene: TRBV20-1; clone size: few; D gene: TRBD2; CDR3 DNA: TGCAGTGCTGCTAGCGGGGAGGTCGAGACCCAGTACTTC; CDR3 protein: CSAASGEVETQYF
J gene: TRBJ2-1; V gene: TRBV20-1; clone size: NA; D gene: TRBD2; CDR3 DNA: TGCAGTGCTAGAGACCACGGGGGGAGGAATGAGCAGTTCTTC; CDR3 protein: CSARDHGGRNEQFF
J gene: TRBJ2-7; V gene: TRBV10-3; clone size: NA; D gene: NA; CDR3 DNA: TGTGCCATCACAAGGGACGAAGGCTACGAGCAGTACTTC; CDR3 protein: CAITRDEGYEQYF
J gene: TRBJ2-1; V gene: TRBV28; clone size: few; D gene: NA; CDR3 DNA: TGTGCCAGCAGTGCCACCCTTTCCTCCTACAATGAGCAGTTCTTC; CDR3 protein: CASSATLSSYNEQFF
J gene: TRBJ1-2; V gene: TRBV6-2/TRBV6-3; clone size: NA; D gene: NA; CDR3 DNA: TGTGCCAGCAGTTACAGGGGACTTGGCTACACCTTC; CDR3 protein: CASSYRGLGYTF
J gene: TRBJ2-7; V gene: TRBV25-1; clone size: once; D gene: TRBD2; CDR3 DNA: TGTGCCAGCAGTGATTCGGGGGGGTGTTGGACGGCCCACTCCTACGAGCAGTACTTC; CDR3 protein: CASSDSGGCWTAHSYEQYF
J gene: TRBJ1-1; V gene: TRBV12-3/TRBV12-4; clone size: NA; D gene: NA; CDR3 DNA: TGTGCCAGCAGTTTAAGCGTTGGGGGCACTGAAGCTTTCTTT; CDR3 protein: CASSLSVGGTEAFF
J gene: TRBJ1-6; V gene: TRBV6-5; clone size: few; D gene: NA; CDR3 DNA: TGTGCCAGCAGTTACGAGGGGTGGATTGGTAATTCACCCCTCCACTTT; CDR3 protein: CASSYEGWIGNSPLHF
J gene: TRBJ1-1; V gene: TRBV29-1; clone size: NA; D gene: NA; CDR3 DNA: TGCAGCGGTGGACATAACACTGAAGCTTTCTTT; CDR3 protein: CSGGHNTEAFF
J gene: TRBJ2-4; V gene: TRBV14; clone size: NA; D gene: NA; CDR3 DNA: TGTGCCAGCAGCCAATTCCGGGTTGGCGCCAAAAACATTCAGTACTTC; CDR3 protein: CASSQFRVGAKNIQYF
J gene: TRBJ2-5; V gene: TRBV20-1; clone size: NA; D gene: TRBD2; CDR3 DNA: TGCAGTGCCAACCCACCTAGCGGGGGACAAGAGACCCAGTACTTC; CDR3 protein: CSANPPSGGQETQYF
J gene: TRBJ2-1; V gene: TRBV30; clone size: NA; D gene: TRBD1; CDR3 DNA: TGTGCCTGGAGTATCAGGACAGGGGGGCACAATGAGCAGTTCTTC; CDR3 protein: CAWSIRTGGHNEQFF
J gene: TRBJ2-3; V gene: TRBV6-2/TRBV6-3; clone size: NA; D gene: NA; CDR3 DNA: TGTGCCAGCAGTTACGTAGGAGGTACGCGGTATTTT; CDR3 protein: CASSYVGGTRYF
J gene: TRBJ2-3; V gene: TRBV4-1; clone size: NA; D gene: NA; CDR3 DNA: TGCGCCAGCAGCCAAGAGGAGGGGGGGAGAGCAGATACGCAGTATTTT; CDR3 protein: CASSQEEGGRADTQYF
J gene: TRBJ2-1; V gene: TRBV12-3/TRBV12-4; clone size: NA; D gene: TRBD1; CDR3 DNA: TGTGCCAGCAGCCCCGGGACAGTCTGGAATGAGCAGTTCTTC; CDR3 protein: CASSPGTVWNEQFF
J gene: TRBJ1-2; V gene: TRBV11-2; clone size: NA; D gene: NA; CDR3 DNA: TGTGCCAGCAGCTTCGGCAGGTACTACGGCAACACCTTC; CDR3 protein: CASSFGRYYGNTF
J gene: TRBJ2-3; V gene: TRBV29-1; clone size: few; D gene: NA; CDR3 DNA: TGCAGCGTTCAGGACAGAAAAACTAGCACAGATACGCAGTATTTT; CDR3 protein: CSVQDRKTSTDTQYF
J gene: TRBJ1-3; V gene: TRBV25-1; clone size: NA; D gene: NA; CDR3 DNA: TGTGCCAGCAGTGAGAAGGTACAGGGTGGAAACACCATATATTTT; CDR3 protein: CASSEKVQGGNTIYF
J gene: TRBJ2-5; V gene: TRBV7-2; clone size: NA; D gene: NA; CDR3 DNA: TGTGCCAGCAGCTTACAAGGCGGGATAGGAGAGACCCAGTACTTC; CDR3 protein: CASSLQGGIGETQYF
J gene: TRBJ1-2; V gene: TRBV10-2; clone size: NA; D gene: TRBD1; CDR3 DNA: TGCGCCAGCAGTGCGACGGGACAGACGAACTATGGCTACACCTTC; CDR3 protein: CASSATGQTNYGYTF
J gene: TRBJ2-5; V gene: TRBV10-3; clone size: NA; D gene: TRBD1; CDR3 DNA: TGTGCCATCAGGGACTCCGGGACAGGGGGAGGGGAGACCCAGTACTTC; CDR3 protein: CAIRDSGTGGGETQYF
J gene: TRBJ2-1; V gene: TRBV5-1; clone size: few; D gene: TRBD2; CDR3 DNA: TGCGCCAGCAGCTTTACAGGACTAGCGGGAGGAAGCGATGAGCAGTTCTTC; CDR3 protein: CASSFTGLAGGSDEQFF
J gene: TRBJ2-6; V gene: TRBV5-1; clone size: few; D gene: NA; CDR3 DNA: TGCGCCAGCAGCTTGCCGGCGCCTGGGGCCAACGTCCTGACTTTC; CDR3 protein: CASSLPAPGANVLTF
J gene: TRBJ1-2; V gene: TRBV4-2; clone size: few; D gene: NA; CDR3 DNA: TGTGCCAGCAGCCAAGAAACAGGCCATTACTATGGCTACACCTTC; CDR3 protein: CASSQETGHYYGYTF